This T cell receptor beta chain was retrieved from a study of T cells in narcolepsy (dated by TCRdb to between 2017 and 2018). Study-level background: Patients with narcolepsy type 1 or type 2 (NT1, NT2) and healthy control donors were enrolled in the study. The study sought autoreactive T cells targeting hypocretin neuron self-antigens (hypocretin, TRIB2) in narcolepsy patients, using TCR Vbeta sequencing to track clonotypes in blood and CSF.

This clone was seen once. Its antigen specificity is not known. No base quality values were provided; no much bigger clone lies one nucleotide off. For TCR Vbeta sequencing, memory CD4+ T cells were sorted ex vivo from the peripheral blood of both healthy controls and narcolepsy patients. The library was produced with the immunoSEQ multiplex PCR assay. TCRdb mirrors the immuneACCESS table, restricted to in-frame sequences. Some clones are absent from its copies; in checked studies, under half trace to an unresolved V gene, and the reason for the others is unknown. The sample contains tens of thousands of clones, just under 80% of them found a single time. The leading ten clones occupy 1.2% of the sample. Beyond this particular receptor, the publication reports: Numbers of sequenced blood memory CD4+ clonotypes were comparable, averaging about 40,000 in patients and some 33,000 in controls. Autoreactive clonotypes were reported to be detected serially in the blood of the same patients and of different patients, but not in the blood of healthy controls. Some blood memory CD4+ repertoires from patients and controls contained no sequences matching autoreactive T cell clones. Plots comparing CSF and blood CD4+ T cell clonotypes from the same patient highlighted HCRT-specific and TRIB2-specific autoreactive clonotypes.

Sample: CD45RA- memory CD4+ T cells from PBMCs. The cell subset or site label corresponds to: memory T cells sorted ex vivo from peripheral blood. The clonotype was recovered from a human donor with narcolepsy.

The nucleotides read TGTGCCAGCAGTCTCATAGCGGGAGGTTCCACCGGGGAGCTGTTTTTT. This codes for CASSLIAGGSTGELFF. The sequence is built from TRBV6-4 and TRBJ2-2; 10 bases in the middle match TRBD2. CDR1 and CDR2, looked up from the germline V gene, are MRHNA and SNTAGT. Here V drops 5 bases and J drops 4 bases, and the junction holds 7 bases not matched to any gene. Reading from cysteine to phenylalanine, the CDR3 counts 16 amino acids. Just the 48-base CDR3 DNA is kept, in frame starting at base 1.